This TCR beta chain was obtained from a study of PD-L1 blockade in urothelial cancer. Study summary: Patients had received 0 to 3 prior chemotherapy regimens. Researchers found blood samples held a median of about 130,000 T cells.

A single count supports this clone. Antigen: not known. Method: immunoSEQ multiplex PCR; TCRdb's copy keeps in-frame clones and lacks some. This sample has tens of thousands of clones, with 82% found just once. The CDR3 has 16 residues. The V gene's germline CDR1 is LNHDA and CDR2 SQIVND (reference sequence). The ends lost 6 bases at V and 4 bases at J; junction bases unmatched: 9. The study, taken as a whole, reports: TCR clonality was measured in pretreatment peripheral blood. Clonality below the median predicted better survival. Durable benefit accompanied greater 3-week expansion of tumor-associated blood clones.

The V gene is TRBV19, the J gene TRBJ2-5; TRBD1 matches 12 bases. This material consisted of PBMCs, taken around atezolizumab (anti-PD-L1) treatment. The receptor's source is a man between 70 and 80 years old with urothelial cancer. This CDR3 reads CASSPGTGGSGETQYF. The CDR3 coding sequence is TGTGCCAGTAGCCCCGGGACAGGGGGCTCGGGAGAGACCCAGTACTTC.